What follows are 30 T cell receptor beta chains derived from one specimen sequenced in a study of blood T cell repertoires in COVID-19. The data were produced by immunoSEQ multiplex PCR, yet TCRdb's version contains in-frame clones alone and is incomplete. Seen here are about 250,000 clones, around nine tenths observed once, and the top ten hold about 1.5%. Material: PBMCs or T cells enriched from blood (not recorded which). The source is a woman between 45 and 60 years old who had recovered from COVID-19.

The chain recombines TRBV6-2 or TRBV6-3 with TRBJ2-2; the D gene is possibly TRBD2 (6 bases). The CDR3 covers 14 residues. V shed 0 bases and J shed 5 bases, with 7 bases lying between them. Germline CDR1 MNHEY, CDR2 SVGEGT. CDR3 bases: TGTGCCAGCAGTTACTCCGGGGGTACCGGGGAGCTGTTTTTT. Protein product: CASSYSGGTGELFF.

The chain is built from TRBV28 and TRBJ1-2; D possibly corresponds to TRBD1 (5 bases). There are 13 residues in the CDR3. CDR1 and CDR2 (germline): MDHEN, SYDVKM. Deletions cut 7 bases from V and 4 bases from J, with 13 bases between. In DNA, the CDR3 is TGTGCCAGCAAGGAGCAGGGCCTCTATGGCTACACCTTC. This translates into CASKEQGLYGYTF.

The chain is built from TRBV2 and TRBJ2-7; the match to TRBD1 covers 8 bases. The CDR3 contains 14 residues. V shed 6 bases, J shed 6 bases, and the junction held 10 bases outside the gene matches. The germline V gene has CDR1 SNHLY and CDR2 FYNNEI. This CDR3 reads CASRMRTGSSEQYF. CDR3 nucleotides: TGTGCCAGCAGAATGAGGACAGGGAGCTCCGAGCAGTACTTC.

This clone was seen a handful of times. The V gene is TRBV23-1, the J gene TRBJ2-7; 10 nucleotides align to TRBD1. TRBV23-1 is filed as an ORF, its function uncertain. This CDR3 has 16 residues. Germline trimming cut 2 bases from V and 5 bases from J; bases unmatched to any gene: 9. This chain's CDR3 is CASSQAPGQGYHEQYF. In DNA form, the CDR3 reads TGCGCCAGCAGTCAAGCTCCGGGACAGGGGTACCACGAGCAGTACTTC.

The V and J genes are TRBV10-3 and TRBJ1-3; a weak D match, TRBD1 (6 bases). The CDR3 has 12 residues. Trimming pared 5 bases from V and 8 bases from J, leaving 10 bases between. Germline lookup yields CDR1 ENHRY and CDR2 SYGVKD. In DNA form, the CDR3 reads TGTGCCATCAGTCACAGGGCGGACACCATATATTTT. Protein sequence: CAISHRADTIYF.

For the CDR3, the DNA is TGTGCCATGGCTCGGGGGAACACAGATACGCAGTATTTT. Amino acid sequence: CAMARGNTDTQYF. J is TRBJ2-3 and V is TRBV11-2, with D possibly TRBD2 on 6 matching bases. The CDR3 is made up of 13 amino acids. The V gene lost 10 bases and the J gene lost 2 bases, with 13 bases spanning the gap. Germline V gives CDR1 SGHAT, CDR2 FQNNGV.

This clone was found a few times. The rearrangement links TRBV1 to TRBJ2-7; the table assigns TRBD2, which was not confirmed against the DNA. TRBV1 is deemed a pseudogene. The CDR3 covers 14 residues. The CDR3: CTSSGSGSPYEQYF. Here the CDR3 DNA reads TGCACCAGCAGCGGTAGCGGGAGTCCCTACGAGCAGTACTTC.

V gene TRBV25-1 combines with J gene TRBJ2-2, with D perhaps matching TRBD2 (5 bases). The germline V gene has CDR1 MGHDK and CDR2 SYGVNS. V gave up 2 bases and J gave up 0 bases, with 10 bases separating them. The CDR3 has 16 amino acids. The CDR3 loop reads CASSEHGGPNTGELFF. The CDR3 bases are TGTGCCAGCAGTGAACACGGAGGACCGAACACCGGGGAGCTGTTTTTT.

The V call is TRBV6-1, the J call TRBJ1-4; the match to TRBD1 covers 9 bases. J was trimmed by 8 bases and V by 1 base; bases with no gene match: 5. The CDR3 length is 15 residues. The germline gives CDR1 MNHNS, CDR2 SASEGT. The CDR3 is CASSEVGTGWEKLFF. The CDR3 DNA follows: TGTGCCAGCAGTGAAGTGGGGACAGGGTGGGAAAAACTGTTTTTT.

The chain employs TRBV9 and TRBJ1-2, with TRBD1 matching 8 bases. Per germline, CDR1 SGDLS and CDR2 YYNGEE. This CDR3 has 13 amino acids. With 4 bases clipped from V and 7 bases from J, the junction kept 6 bases outside the gene matches. CDR3 sequence (DNA): TGTGCCAGCAGCAGACAGGGGCGGAGTGGCTACACCTTC. This translates into CASSRQGRSGYTF.

This clone appeared a single time. The chain recombines TRBV19 with TRBJ2-4; no definite D call. The germline gives CDR1 LNHDA, CDR2 SQIVND (reference sequence). The CDR3 is made up of 13 amino acids. V lost 6 bases and J lost 7, with 13 bases in between. DNA of the CDR3: TGTGCCAGTAGGTCTACCCCCGGGAACATTCAGTACTTC. Its protein is CASRSTPGNIQYF.

The sample holds one count of this clone. The CDR3 sequence: CASSPAGQGYDEQYF. The CDR3 nucleotides are TGTGCCAGCTCACCAGCGGGACAGGGTTATGACGAGCAGTACTTC. This rearrangement joins TRBV18 to TRBJ2-7, with 9 bases identical to TRBD1. This CDR3 is 15 amino acids long. After removal of 2 bases from V and 5 bases from J, the junction contained 7 bases not matched to a gene. CDR1 KGHSH and CDR2 LQKENI come from the germline V gene.

The chain carries TRBV24-1 and TRBJ1-2, with TRBD1 identical over 7 bases. The CDR3 sequence is 14 residues long. Germline CDR1 KGHDR, CDR2 SFDVKD. Trimming at V came to 4 bases and at J to 7 bases, leaving 8 bases not matched to a gene. The CDR3 reads CATSDSDRVGGYTF. The CDR3 region has the DNA TGTGCCACCAGTGACTCTGACAGGGTCGGTGGCTACACCTTC.

The V gene is TRBV18, the J gene TRBJ1-5, with 7 nucleotides matching TRBD1. The CDR3 is 13 amino acids. Germline V gene lookup returns CDR1 KGHSH and CDR2 LQKENI. Trimming took 6 bases from V and 5 from J; bases not matched to a gene: 4. The CDR3 region has the DNA TGTGCCAGCTCCCTCACAGGGGATCAGCCCCAGCATTTT. Its translation: CASSLTGDQPQHF.

This clone was detected only a few times. The V gene is TRBV4-1, the J gene TRBJ2-7, with D possibly being TRBD1 (5 bases). Germline-derived CDR1 and CDR2 are MGHRA and YSYEKL. The CDR3 extends over 15 amino acids. Trimming left V 1 base short and J 3 bases short, with 13 bases between. CDR3 DNA sequence: TGCGCCAGCAGCCAAGCCCGGACATATTTCTACGAGCAGTACTTC. It translates to CASSQARTYFYEQYF.

This clone has more than one count but fewer than ten. This sequence joins TRBV2 and TRBJ2-1, with 14 bases matching TRBD2. This CDR3 is 19 amino acids long. The V gene end was trimmed by 1 base and the J gene end by 4 bases; junction bases not matched to a gene: 9. In germline, CDR1 is SNHLY, CDR2 FYNNEI. This CDR3 reads CASSEERGLAGVWYNEQFF. CDR3 DNA sequence: TGTGCCAGCAGTGAAGAACGGGGACTAGCGGGAGTATGGTACAATGAGCAGTTCTTC.

The rearrangement uses TRBV4-1 and TRBJ1-5; D is unclear. CDR3 length: 16 amino acids. Trimming stripped 0 bases from V and 3 bases from J, with 12 bases between. Germline assignment: CDR1 MGHRA and CDR2 YSYEKL. CDR3 residues: CASSQDRAGPNQPQHF. CDR3 nucleotide sequence: TGCGCCAGCAGCCAAGATCGAGCAGGTCCCAATCAGCCCCAGCATTTT.

CDR3 nucleotide sequence: TGTGCCAGCAGCGGCACAGGGACCGCGAACACTGAAGCTTTCTTT. Translating gives CASSGTGTANTEAFF. The V call is TRBV7-9, the J call TRBJ1-1; TRBD1 might be the D (6 bases). V shed 5 bases and J shed 1 base, with 14 bases lying between them. This CDR3 region has 15 residues. The V gene's germline CDR1 is SEHNR and CDR2 FQNEAQ (reference sequence).

The rearrangement uses TRBV10-3 and TRBJ1-5; D is undetermined. CDR1 is ENHRY, CDR2 SYGVKD, per germline. This CDR3 contains 14 residues. The V end lost 3 bases, the J end lost 7 bases, and 13 bases lay between the germline ends. In DNA, the CDR3 is TGTGCCATCAGTGATAGGGCGGGAGAGCAGCCCCAGCATTTT. The encoded protein is CAISDRAGEQPQHF.

The genes are TRBV19 and TRBJ2-3, with 9 bases matching TRBD2. J lost 6 bases, V lost 4 bases, and 11 bases had no gene match. Germline values: CDR1 LNHDA, CDR2 SQIVND (reference sequence). CDR3 size: 16 residues. DNA for the CDR3: TGTGCCAGTAGTACGGCTAGCGGGATAGGAGCCGATACGCAGTATTTT. Its translation: CASSTASGIGADTQYF.

The rearrangement uses TRBV5-1 and TRBJ2-2, with TRBD1 as a possible D gene (5 bases). V was pared by 0 bases and J by 6 bases, with 15 bases between. The CDR3 loop spans 16 amino acids. Germline-derived CDR1 and CDR2 are SGHRS and YFSETQ. In DNA, the CDR3 is TGCGCCAGCAGCTTGGGGGGCGCAAGGTGGGCCGGGGAGCTGTTTTTT. Protein product: CASSLGGARWAGELFF.

The chain carries TRBV19 and TRBJ1-3; TRBD1 aligns across 8 bases. The length of the CDR3 is 11 residues. Germline assignment: CDR1 LNHDA and CDR2 SQIVND (reference sequence). Germline trimming cut 8 bases from V and 7 bases from J; bases unmatched to any gene: 1. CDR3 bases: TGTGCCAGTGACAGGGGCAACACCATATATTTT. Translation gives CASDRGNTIYF. The full variable domain, with the rest looked up from reference TRBV19 and TRBJ1-3, is DGGITQSPKYLFRKEGQNVTLSCEQNLNHDAMYWYRQDPGQGLRLIYYSQIVNDFQKGDIAEGYSVSREKKESFPLTVTSAQKNPTAFYLCASDRGNTIYFGEGSWLTVV.

The rearrangement joins TRBV9 to TRBJ1-1, with D unclear. The CDR3 is 14 residues long. Germline loops: CDR1 SGDLS, CDR2 YYNGEE. The germline V and J ends were trimmed by 1 base and 1 base, with 8 bases remaining between them. CDR3: CASSVFEENTEAFF. CDR3 in DNA: TGTGCCAGCAGCGTATTTGAGGAGAACACTGAAGCTTTCTTT. Full variable domain (missing parts from reference TRBV9 and TRBJ1-1): DSGVTQTPKHLITATGQRVTLRCSPRSGDLSVYWYQQSLDQGLQFLIQYYNGEERAKGNILERFSAQQFPDLHSELNLSSLELGDSALYFCASSVFEENTEAFFGQGTRLTVV.

The chain is built from TRBV19 and TRBJ1-6; D remains ambiguous. Germline loops: CDR1 LNHDA, CDR2 SQIVND (reference sequence). Between the trimmed V and J ends, which lost 3 bases and 5 bases, there was a span of 11 bases. The CDR3 is made up of 15 amino acids. The DNA of the CDR3 is TGTGCCAGTAGTATTTCGGCGGGCAATAATTCACCCCTCCACTTT. Its protein product is CASSISAGNNSPLHF. The variable domain in full, with the rest retrieved from reference TRBV19 and TRBJ1-6, is DGGITQSPKYLFRKEGQNVTLSCEQNLNHDAMYWYRQDPGQGLRLIYYSQIVNDFQKGDIAEGYSVSREKKESFPLTVTSAQKNPTAFYLCASSISAGNNSPLHFGNGTRLTVT.

The chain carries TRBV13 and TRBJ2-7, with unresolved D. Between the trimmed V and J ends, which lost 0 bases and 4 bases, there was a span of 10 bases. The V gene's germline CDR1 is PRHDT and CDR2 FYEKMQ (reference sequence). The CDR3 totals 14 residues. CDR3 amino acids: CASSLGGGRYEQYF. The CDR3 DNA is TGTGCCAGCAGCTTAGGTGGCGGAAGATACGAGCAGTACTTC.

The chain couples TRBV6-5 to TRBJ1-5; D call uncertain. Looked up from germline, CDR1 is MNHEY and CDR2 is SVGAGI. CDR3 length: 14 residues. Trimming left V 10 bases short and J 0 bases short, with 13 bases between. The CDR3 here is CATLLEVSNQPQHF. The CDR3 DNA follows: TGTGCCACCTTACTGGAGGTTAGCAATCAGCCCCAGCATTTT.

The chain uses TRBV7-9 and TRBJ1-2, with D tentatively TRBD1 (6 bases). Germline CDR1 SEHNR, CDR2 FQNEAQ (reference sequence). CDR3 size: 15 residues. The V end was cut by 0 bases, the J end by 8 bases, with 16 bases between. The CDR3 DNA sequence: TGTGCCAGCAGCTTAGCCGAAGACAGGAGGAAAGGCTACACCTTC. The encoded protein is CASSLAEDRRKGYTF.

This chain uses TRBV14 with TRBJ2-7; 12 bases align to TRBD2. J gave up 3 bases and V 4 bases, and 4 bases lay outside the gene matches. The CDR3 runs to 15 residues. Per germline, CDR1 SGHDN and CDR2 FVKESK. The CDR3 is CASSRRLAGVYEQYF. The CDR3 DNA reads as TGTGCCAGCAGCCGCCGACTAGCGGGAGTCTACGAGCAGTACTTC.

This clone was recorded only once. This chain joins TRBV5-1 and TRBJ1-2, with D tentatively TRBD1 (5 bases). From germline, CDR1 is SGHRS and CDR2 YFSETQ. V gave up 0 bases and J gave up 7 bases, with 13 bases separating them. This CDR3 spans 14 amino acids. The CDR3 DNA follows: TGCGCCAGCAGCTTGGTAGGGGATGTGAGTGGCTACACCTTC. This encodes CASSLVGDVSGYTF.

The chain carries TRBV3-1 (or the pseudogene TRBV3-2) and TRBJ2-5; D perhaps matches TRBD2 (6 bases). V lost 6 bases to trimming and J lost 4 bases, with 18 bases between them. The CDR3 sequence is 15 residues long. Germline V lookup: CDR1 LGHDT, CDR2 YNNKEL (reference sequence). CDR3 residues: CASSNPGRGRETQYF. The CDR3 bases are TGTGCCAGCAGTAACCCCGGGAGAGGGAGAGAGACCCAGTACTTC.